One sample yielded the 32 T cell receptor beta chains listed below, sequenced in a study of cytomegalovirus exposure and HLA in healthy donors. Both 60 Vbeta primers and 13 Jbeta primers went into the PCR. The protocol was immunoSEQ multiplex PCR, while the TCRdb copy is restricted to in-frame clones and leaves out a portion. The sample lists nearly 70,000 clones; roughly four fifths were seen once. Sequenced sample: PBMCs. The receptors were sampled from a woman in her sixties or seventies in good health and CMV-seropositive.

The chain employs TRBV14 and TRBJ1-2, with 8 bases fitting TRBD1. The CDR3 is made up of 14 amino acids. Germline values: CDR1 SGHDN, CDR2 FVKESK. V trimming: 3 bases; J trimming: 4 bases; junction bases outside the gene matches: 4. This CDR3 reads CASSQTRGPYGYTF. The CDR3 region has the DNA TGTGCCAGCAGCCAGACCAGGGGGCCCTATGGCTACACCTTC.

Here the CDR3 DNA reads TGTGCCCGTACGACAGGGGATGAGACTGAAGCTTTCTTT. This encodes CARTTGDETEAFF. This chain uses TRBV27 with TRBJ1-1, with 8 positions matching TRBD1. This CDR3 has 13 amino acids. Trimming removed 11 bases from V and 5 bases from J; junction bases left unmatched: 10. Germline CDR1 is MNHEY and CDR2 is SMNVEV (reference sequence).

This clone is a singleton in its sample. For the CDR3, the DNA is TGTGCCAGCAAAATAGAGGGGGCGCACGGCTACACCTTC. It yields the protein CASKIEGAHGYTF. The chain uses TRBV6-6 and TRBJ1-2; 7 bases map to TRBD1. The CDR3 spans 13 residues. The junction had 10 bases not matched to a gene; V was cut back by 7 bases and J by 8 bases. CDR1 is MNHNY and CDR2 is SVGAGI in the germline V gene (reference sequence).

The V and J genes are TRBV9 and TRBJ2-3; 8 positions agree with TRBD1. The germline V gene encodes CDR1 SGDLS and CDR2 YYNGEE. This CDR3 region has 16 residues. V was clipped by 0 bases and J by 4 bases; unmatched bases: 7. The CDR3 loop is CASSVVGRGQSDTQYF. The CDR3 DNA reads TGTGCCAGCAGCGTAGTAGGCAGGGGGCAATCAGATACGCAGTATTTT.

The rearrangement joins TRBV7-8 to TRBJ2-2; D is perhaps TRBD1 (5 bases). The CDR3 is made up of 15 amino acids. V dropped 1 base and J dropped 1 base, with 7 bases sitting between them. Germline V gene data show CDR1 as SGHVS and CDR2 as FQNEAQ. The CDR3 loop is CASSLGQLNTGELFF. The DNA for the CDR3 is TGTGCCAGCAGCTTAGGACAGCTGAACACCGGGGAGCTGTTTTTT.

This chain links TRBV19 with TRBJ1-4, with D perhaps TRBD1 (6 bases). The CDR3 runs to 14 residues. V shed 11 bases and J shed 2 bases, with 15 bases lying between them. The V gene's germline CDR1 is LNHDA and CDR2 SQIVND (reference sequence). Here the CDR3 reads CASKEGVTNEKLFF. In DNA, the CDR3 is TGTGCCTCAAAAGAGGGGGTGACTAATGAAAAACTGTTTTTT.

The rearrangement joins TRBV5-1 to TRBJ2-7, with 8 bases that match TRBD2. The junction had 8 bases not matched to a gene; V was cut back by 4 bases and J by 5 bases. The CDR3 runs 14 residues. Germline CDR1 reads SGHRS; CDR2 reads YFSETQ. CDR3 protein: CASSPERERDEQYF. DNA of the CDR3: TGCGCCAGCAGCCCAGAGCGGGAGCGAGACGAGCAGTACTTC.

The genes are TRBV6-1 and TRBJ1-1; D not certain. CDR1 is MNHNS and CDR2 is SASEGT in the germline V gene. The CDR3 sequence is 13 residues long. V shed 11 bases and J shed 10 bases, with 23 bases lying between them. The CDR3 DNA reads TGTGCCCTTACCCCCGCAGGCCCTGTGGGAGCTTTCTTT. Its protein product is CALTPAGPVGAFF.

The sample holds a few counts of this clone. J is TRBJ2-6 and V is TRBV7-8, with D possibly TRBD2 on 5 matching bases. Per germline, CDR1 SGHVS and CDR2 FQNEAQ. Trimming pared 3 bases from V and 0 bases from J, leaving 6 bases between. This CDR3 comprises 15 residues. CDR3 amino acids: CASSLGASGANVLTF. In DNA, the CDR3 is TGTGCCAGCAGCTTGGGAGCCTCTGGGGCCAACGTCCTGACTTTC.

This clone was seen once. The sample holds other DNA sequences that translate to the same CDR3. This rearrangement joins TRBV5-4 to TRBJ2-1; 9 bases match TRBD2. The V gene end was trimmed by 0 bases and the J gene end by 4 bases; junction bases not matched to a gene: 2. CDR1 and CDR2 (germline): SGHNT, YYREEE (reference sequence). This CDR3 spans 15 amino acids. The CDR3 DNA sequence: TGTGCCAGCAGCTTGGGCGGGGGGGGTTACAATGAGCAGTTCTTC. Translation gives CASSLGGGGYNEQFF.

A note on this clone: Since no conserved phenylalanine or tryptophan closes the CDR3, a read error is the likely cause. The chain has TRBV4-1 and TRBJ1-4; 7 bases align to TRBD1. J was trimmed by 8 bases and V by 3 bases; bases with no gene match: 9. Germline V gene sequence: CDR1 MGHRA, CDR2 YSYEKL. CDR3 length: 15 residues. The CDR3 bases are TGCGCCAGCAGCCAGGTGACAGGGTACGACGAAAAACTGTTTGTT. This gives the protein CASSQVTGYDEKLFV.

This chain uses TRBV6-5 with TRBJ2-1; D is possibly TRBD2 (5 bases). V was trimmed by 7 bases and J by 3 bases, leaving 10 bases between them. Germline V gene data show CDR1 as MNHEY and CDR2 as SVGAGI. The CDR3 runs 13 residues. The CDR3 nucleotides are TGTGCCAGCACCTATGGACTCTACAATGAGCAGTTCTTC. Residues: CASTYGLYNEQFF.

This sequence joins TRBV7-9 and TRBJ2-7; D is possibly TRBD2 (6 bases). The germline CDR1 and CDR2 sequences are SEHNR and FQNEAQ (reference sequence). This CDR3 spans 12 amino acids. The ends were cut back, 7 bases at V and 2 bases at J, with 9 bases in the middle. The CDR3 is CASTPGAYEQYF. The CDR3 DNA is TGTGCCAGCACCCCGGGGGCCTACGAGCAGTACTTC.

This clone was observed a handful of times. V and J are TRBV5-1 and TRBJ2-1; 8 bases map to TRBD1. CDR1 and CDR2 (germline): SGHRS, YFSETQ. The CDR3 sequence is 16 residues long. After removal of 4 bases from V and 2 bases from J, the junction contained 8 bases not matched to a gene. CDR3 bases: TGCGCCAGCAGCCCGACAGGGGCCAATACCTACAATGAGCAGTTCTTC. Residues: CASSPTGANTYNEQFF.

This rearrangement joins TRBV10-3 to TRBJ2-5; 10 bases match TRBD1. Germline V CDR1 and CDR2: ENHRY, SYGVKD. This CDR3 region has 15 residues. V gave up 6 bases and J gave up 4 bases; unmatched junction bases: 8. The CDR3 DNA reads TGTGCCATCAGGGCCGGGACAGGGGAAGTAGAGACCCAGTACTTC. This encodes CAIRAGTGEVETQYF.

J is TRBJ1-3 and V is TRBV30, with D tentatively TRBD1 (5 bases). V was clipped by 3 bases and J by 1 base, with 13 bases between them. The CDR3 has 15 amino acids. The V gene's germline CDR1 is GTSNPN and CDR2 SVGIG (reference sequence). The CDR3 is CAWSAGVGSGNTIYF. The DNA for the CDR3 is TGTGCCTGGAGCGCGGGGGTAGGATCTGGAAACACCATATATTTT.

The chain is built from TRBV18 and TRBJ2-5, with 9 bases identical to TRBD2. The germline V gene encodes CDR1 KGHSH and CDR2 LQKENI. V lost 4 bases and J lost 2; bases outside the gene matches: 5. CDR3 length: 15 amino acids. CDR3 in DNA: TGTGCCAGCTCACGGGCGGGAGGGCCGCAAGAGACCCAGTACTTC. Protein sequence: CASSRAGGPQETQYF.

In its sample, this clone was seen once. This chain joins TRBV5-1 and TRBJ1-2; D is uncertain. Germline-derived CDR1 and CDR2 are SGHRS and YFSETQ. The V and J ends lost 0 bases and 0 bases respectively, with 9 bases between them. The length of the CDR3 is 15 residues. CDR3 protein: CASSLDPGANYGYTF. In DNA, the CDR3 is TGCGCCAGCAGCTTGGACCCGGGTGCTAACTATGGCTACACCTTC.

This chain connects TRBV2 to TRBJ1-2, with unresolved D. From germline, CDR1 is SNHLY and CDR2 FYNNEI. The CDR3 has 14 residues. The V and J ends lost 8 bases and 0 bases respectively, with 13 bases between them. CDR3 nucleotides: TGTGCCAGCCGGGGTCGCGCGGCTAACTATGGCTACACCTTC. This codes for CASRGRAANYGYTF.

The chain carries TRBV9 and TRBJ1-1, with D uncertain. CDR1 is SGDLS and CDR2 is YYNGEE in the germline V gene. The CDR3 is 13 residues long. Trimming shortened V by 0 bases and J by 8 bases, and 11 bases separated the two germline ends. The CDR3 bases are TGTGCCAGCAGCGTAGACGGAGATAGGGAAGCTTTCTTT. This codes for CASSVDGDREAFF.

The chain has TRBV19 and TRBJ2-2; 10 bases fit TRBD2. The CDR3 covers 15 residues. CDR1 and CDR2 from the germline V gene are LNHDA and SQIVND (reference sequence). The CDR3 reads CGAGLAGAETGELFF. The CDR3 coding sequence is TGTGGCGCCGGTCTAGCGGGAGCGGAAACCGGGGAGCTGTTTTTT.

The chain uses TRBV7-9 and TRBJ1-1; D may be TRBD1 (5 bases). The CDR3 covers 17 residues. Trimming cost V 1 base and J 0 bases, with 15 bases left between them. Germline V gives CDR1 SEHNR, CDR2 FQNEAQ (reference sequence). The CDR3 nucleotides are TGTGCCAGCAGCTTAGGGCGGGGGGGGAGAATGAACACTGAAGCTTTCTTT. Protein sequence: CASSLGRGGRMNTEAFF.

The chain employs TRBV6-5 and TRBJ1-2; 10 bases are a match to TRBD1. J gave up 8 bases and V 10 bases, and 10 bases lay outside the gene matches. Looked up from germline, CDR1 is MNHEY and CDR2 is SVGAGI. This CDR3 has 13 residues. In nucleotides, the CDR3 is TGTGCCATCAGAGGGACAGGGGCGAACGGCTACACCTTC. This gives the protein CAIRGTGANGYTF.

This clone has only a few counts. The chain carries TRBV4-2 and TRBJ2-1; D is possibly TRBD2 (6 bases). Germline V CDR1 and CDR2: LGHNA, YNFKEQ. This CDR3 has 13 residues. V dropped 4 bases and J dropped 9 bases, with 13 bases sitting between them. CDR3 coding DNA: TGTGCCAGCAGCCCTAGTGCGGGGCTTGAGCAGTTCTTC. This encodes CASSPSAGLEQFF.

Of note for this clone: One end of the junction fails to match germline, which may point to a read error. The chain joins TRBV5-1 to TRBJ1-1, with 7 bases aligning to TRBD1. Per germline, CDR1 SGHRS and CDR2 YFSETQ. The CDR3 runs 15 residues. The CDR3 nucleotides read TGCGCCCGCAGCCCCATAGACAGGGCTTCGACTGAAGCTTTCTTT. This codes for CARSPIDRASTEAFF. Filled out from reference TRBV5-1 and TRBJ1-1, the complete variable domain reads KAGVTQTPRYLIKTRGQQVTLSCSPISGHRSVSWYQQTPGQGLQFLFEYFSETQRNKGNFPGRFSGRQFSNSRSEMNVSTLELGDSALYLCARSPIDRASTEAFFGQGTRLTVV.

The chain combines TRBV6-1 with TRBJ2-7, with TRBD2 identical over 7 bases. Germline-derived CDR1 and CDR2 are MNHNS and SASEGT. The CDR3 runs 13 residues. V lost 5 bases and J lost 0; bases outside the gene matches: 1. The CDR3 coding sequence is TGTGCCAGCAGTAGGGACTACTCCTACGAGCAGTACTTC. It codes for CASSRDYSYEQYF.

This clone has more than one count but fewer than ten. The DNA for the CDR3 is TGTGCCAGTAGTATCGGGGACAACTCTGGAAACACCATATATTTT. Its protein is CASSIGDNSGNTIYF. The rearrangement joins TRBV19 to TRBJ1-3, with a tentative D call TRBD1 (6 bases). This CDR3 spans 15 amino acids. V gave up 3 bases and J gave up 0 bases, with 9 bases separating them. CDR1 is LNHDA and CDR2 is SQIVND in the germline V gene (reference sequence).

The chain is built from TRBV9 and TRBJ1-2, with D unclear. The CDR3 is 14 amino acids. With 3 bases removed from V and 0 bases from J, the gap between germline ends came to 9 bases. The germline gives CDR1 SGDLS, CDR2 YYNGEE. CDR3 in amino acids: CASSGGISNYGYTF. The CDR3, as DNA: TGTGCCAGCAGCGGCGGGATTTCTAACTATGGCTACACCTTC. Full variable domain (missing parts from reference TRBV9 and TRBJ1-2): DSGVTQTPKHLITATGQRVTLRCSPRSGDLSVYWYQQSLDQGLQFLIQYYNGEERAKGNILERFSAQQFPDLHSELNLSSLELGDSALYFCASSGGISNYGYTFGSGTRLTVV.

As DNA, the CDR3 is TGTGCCAGTAGTATATCAGGGATCAGTGAAAAACTGTTTTTT. This translates into CASSISGISEKLFF. The chain carries TRBV19 and TRBJ1-4; possible D gene TRBD1, 5 bases. The CDR3 spans 14 residues. Deletions cut 2 bases from V and 7 bases from J, with 11 bases between. Germline values: CDR1 LNHDA, CDR2 SQIVND (reference sequence).

The genes are TRBV30 and TRBJ2-7; TRBD1 agrees at 11 bases. The CDR3 length is 14 residues. The ends lost 5 bases at V and 3 bases at J; junction bases unmatched: 6. Germline V gives CDR1 GTSNPN, CDR2 SVGIG (reference sequence). CDR3 nucleotide sequence: TGTGCCTGGGCCCGGACAGGGGGCAACTACGAGCAGTACTTC. Encoded protein: CAWARTGGNYEQYF.

This clone appeared a few times. DNA for the CDR3: TGTGCCAGCTCCCCCTCGGAGAGGAATCAGCCCCAGCATTTT. Its protein is CASSPSERNQPQHF. The chain uses TRBV18 and TRBJ1-5; D remains ambiguous. Trimming took 6 bases from V and 4 from J, leaving 13 bases between them. Germline loops: CDR1 KGHSH, CDR2 LQKENI. The CDR3 extends over 14 amino acids. Filled out from reference TRBV18 and TRBJ1-5, the complete variable domain reads NAGVMQNPRHLVRRRGQEARLRCSPMKGHSHVYWYRQLPEEGLKFMVYLQKENIIDESGMPKERFSAEFPKEGPSILRIQQVVRGDSAAYFCASSPSERNQPQHFGDGTRLSIL.

V usage is TRBV29-1 and J usage is TRBJ1-2, with a tentative D call TRBD1 (5 bases). The V and J ends lost 4 bases and 4 bases respectively, with 16 bases between them. The CDR3 has 14 residues. Germline lookup yields CDR1 SQVTM and CDR2 ANQGSEA. This CDR3 is CSVVGTSPGYGYTF. For the CDR3, the DNA is TGCAGCGTTGTTGGGACTTCGCCAGGCTATGGCTACACCTTC.